These T cell receptor beta chains were read from a single sample in a study of post-analysis software for immune sequencing data. MiXCR, applied by TCRdb to the PCR reads, yields one record per CDR3 protein. The data show 180,000 or so distinct CDR3 sequences, approximately 28% seen once. Sequencing input: blood. All receptors derive from a girl aged 2-17 years with multiple sclerosis. CDR3s include the opening cysteine and the closing phenylalanine or tryptophan. The order of the fields is J gene, D gene, clone size, CDR3 length, V gene, CDR3 protein, CDR3 DNA. A D gene is named only where the DNA matches it firmly. Size is omitted from some rows. Given values are once, few, many or a class for expanded clones.

J: TRBJ2-1
D: .
size: .
length: 13
V: TRBV6-6
CDR3: CASSTSSYNEQFF
DNA: TGTGCCAGCAGCACCAGCTCCTACAATGAGCAGTTCTTC

J: TRBJ1-1
D: .
size: few
length: 14
V: TRBV14
CDR3: CASSEGWANTEAFF
DNA: TGTGCCAGCAGCGAGGGATGGGCGAACACTGAAGCTTTCTTT

J: TRBJ1-1
D: .
size: .
length: 13
V: TRBV29-1
CDR3: CSVDRGRNTEAFF
DNA: TGCAGCGTTGACCGGGGGCGGAACACTGAAGCTTTCTTT

J: TRBJ1-1
D: .
size: few
length: 14
V: TRBV15
CDR3: CATSRDWGNTEAFF
DNA: TGTGCCACCAGCAGAGATTGGGGGAACACTGAAGCTTTCTTT

J: TRBJ1-2
D: TRBD1
size: .
length: 13
V: TRBV29-1
CDR3: CSVDPGTDYGYTF
DNA: TGCAGCGTTGACCCTGGGACAGACTATGGCTACACCTTC

J: TRBJ2-5
D: .
size: .
length: 15
V: TRBV24-1
CDR3: CATSDLGQGQETQYF
DNA: TGTGCCACCAGTGATTTGGGCCAGGGGCAAGAGACCCAGTACTTC

J: TRBJ1-5
D: .
size: few
length: 13
V: TRBV5-1
CDR3: CASSWDINQPQHF
DNA: TGCGCCAGCAGCTGGGACATTAATCAGCCCCAGCATTTT

J: TRBJ2-7
D: .
size: .
length: 14
V: TRBV5-1
CDR3: CASTRRAGSYEQYF
DNA: TGCGCCAGCACCCGGAGGGCCGGTTCCTACGAGCAGTACTTC

J: TRBJ2-3
D: .
size: few
length: 12
V: TRBV14
CDR3: CASSQFSGTQYF
DNA: TGTGCCAGCAGCCAATTTTCCGGTACGCAGTATTTT

J: TRBJ2-3
D: TRBD2
size: many
length: 19
V: TRBV12-3/TRBV12-4
CDR3: CASSLGRSVTSAGTDTQYF
DNA: TGTGCCAGCAGTTTAGGTCGTAGTGTTACTAGCGCAGGCACAGATACGCAGTATTTT

J: TRBJ2-2
D: TRBD2
size: few
length: 20
V: TRBV6-2/TRBV6-3
CDR3: CASSSGLAGGKERNTGELFF
DNA: TGTGCCAGCAGTTCCGGACTAGCGGGAGGGAAGGAGCGGAACACCGGGGAGCTGTTTTTT

J: TRBJ2-1
D: .
size: many
length: 15
V: TRBV20-1
CDR3: CSARKRSERYNEQFF
DNA: TGCAGTGCTAGAAAGAGATCCGAGAGGTACAATGAGCAGTTCTTC

J: TRBJ2-5
D: TRBD2
size: many
length: 13
V: TRBV5-1
CDR3: CASSSLAEETQYF
DNA: TGCGCCAGCTCTAGCCTAGCGGAAGAGACCCAGTACTTC

J: TRBJ1-2
D: .
size: many
length: 13
V: TRBV20-1
CDR3: CSAILQGHYGYTF
DNA: TGCAGTGCTATCCTACAGGGCCACTATGGCTACACCTTC

J: TRBJ2-4
D: .
size: .
length: 14
V: TRBV5-1
CDR3: CASNEGYWGGIQYF
DNA: TGCGCCAGCAATGAGGGTTACTGGGGCGGCATTCAGTACTTC

J: TRBJ2-1
D: .
size: many
length: 17
V: TRBV10-2
CDR3: CASNGGSPLSSYNEQFF
DNA: TGCGCCAGCAACGGGGGTTCCCCTCTTAGCTCCTACAATGAGCAGTTCTTC